This T cell receptor (beta chain) was captured in a study of cytomegalovirus exposure and HLA in healthy donors. To note about this clone: The antigen remains unidentified.

The study's findings and limits: Later analysis associated a missense DCLRE1C variant with TCR beta V- and J-gene trimming.

V was pared by 7 bases and J by 2 bases, with 14 bases between. The CDR3 runs to 14 residues. Germline CDR1 and CDR2: GTSNPN and SVGIG (reference sequence). The PCR contained 60 Vbeta and 13 Jbeta primers. Profiled with immunoSEQ multiplex PCR; TCRdb holds only in-frame clones, not every one. Among 150,000 to 200,000 clones listed, approximately 80% were seen once. The clonotype was recovered from a woman aged 35 to 49 in good health and CMV-seronegative. V gene TRBV30 combines with J gene TRBJ2-2; possibly TRBD1 for D (6 bases). The sample taken for sequencing was PBMCs. CDR3 nucleotide sequence: TGTGCCTTTCCAACCGGGACAAACACCGGGGAGCTGTTTTTT. It encodes CAFPTGTNTGELFF.